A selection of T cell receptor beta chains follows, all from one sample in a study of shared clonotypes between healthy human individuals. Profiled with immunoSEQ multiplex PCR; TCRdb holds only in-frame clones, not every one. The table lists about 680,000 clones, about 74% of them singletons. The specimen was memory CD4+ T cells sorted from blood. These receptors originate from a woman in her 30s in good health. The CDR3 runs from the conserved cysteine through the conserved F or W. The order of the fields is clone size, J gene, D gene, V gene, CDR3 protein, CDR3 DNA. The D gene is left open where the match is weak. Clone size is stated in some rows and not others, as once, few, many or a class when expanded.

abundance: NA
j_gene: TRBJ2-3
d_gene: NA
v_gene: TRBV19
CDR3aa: CASSLRTITDTQYF
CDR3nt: TGTGCCAGTAGTCTCCGGACTATCACAGATACGCAGTATTTT

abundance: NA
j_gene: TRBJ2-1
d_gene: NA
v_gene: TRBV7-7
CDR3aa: CASSLAGAFNEQFF
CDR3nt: TGTGCCAGCAGCTTAGCGGGAGCATTCAATGAGCAGTTCTTC

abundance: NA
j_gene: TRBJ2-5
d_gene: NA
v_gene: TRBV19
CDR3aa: CASSTPYEGGETQYF
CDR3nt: TGTGCCAGTAGTACTCCCTACGAGGGGGGAGAGACCCAGTACTTC

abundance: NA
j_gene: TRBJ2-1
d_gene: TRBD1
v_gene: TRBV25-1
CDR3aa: CASSPHRQGGYNEQFF
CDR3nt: TGTGCCAGCAGTCCCCATCGACAGGGGGGGTACAATGAGCAGTTCTTC

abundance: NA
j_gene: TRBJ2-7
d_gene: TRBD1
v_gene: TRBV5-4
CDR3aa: CASTAVGQGYYEQYF
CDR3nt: TGTGCCAGCACCGCAGTAGGACAGGGTTACTACGAGCAGTACTTC

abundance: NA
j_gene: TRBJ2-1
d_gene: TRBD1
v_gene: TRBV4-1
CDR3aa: CASMGTGWNEQFF
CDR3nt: TGCGCCAGCATGGGGACAGGGTGGAATGAGCAGTTCTTC

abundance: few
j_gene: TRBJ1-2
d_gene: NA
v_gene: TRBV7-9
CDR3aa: CASSPPGGGYTF
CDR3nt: TGTGCCAGCAGCCCGCCAGGTGGGGGCTACACCTTC

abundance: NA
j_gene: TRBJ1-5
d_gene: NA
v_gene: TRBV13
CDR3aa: CASSLGGREQPQHF
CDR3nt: TGTGCCAGCAGCTTGGGGGGGCGTGAACAGCCCCAGCATTTT

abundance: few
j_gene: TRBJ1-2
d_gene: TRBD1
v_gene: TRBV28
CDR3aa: CASSAGQGNNYGYTF
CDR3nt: TGTGCCAGCAGTGCGGGACAGGGTAATAACTATGGCTACACCTTC

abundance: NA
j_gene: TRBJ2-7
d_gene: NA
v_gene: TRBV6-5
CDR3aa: CASSPEAVSEQYF
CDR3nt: TGTGCCAGCAGTCCCGAGGCCGTTTCCGAGCAGTACTTC

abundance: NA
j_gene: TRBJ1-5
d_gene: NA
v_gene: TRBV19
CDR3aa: CASSDNRGNQPQHF
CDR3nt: TGTGCCAGTAGTGATAACAGGGGCAATCAGCCCCAGCATTTT

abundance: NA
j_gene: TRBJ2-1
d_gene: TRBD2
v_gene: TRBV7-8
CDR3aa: CASSSGLEKNNEQFF
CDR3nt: TGTGCCAGCAGCTCCGGACTAGAAAAGAACAATGAGCAGTTCTTC

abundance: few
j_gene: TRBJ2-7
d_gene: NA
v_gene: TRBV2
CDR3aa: CASSEHMYGEQYF
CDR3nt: TGTGCCAGCAGTGAACATATGTACGGAGAGCAGTACTTC

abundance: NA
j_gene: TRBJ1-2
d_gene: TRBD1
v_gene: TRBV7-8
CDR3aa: CASGLDRVRVAYGYTF
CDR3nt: TGTGCCAGCGGCTTGGACAGGGTGAGAGTAGCCTATGGCTACACCTTC

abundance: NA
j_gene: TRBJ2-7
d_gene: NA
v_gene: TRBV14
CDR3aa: CASSQDFGAYEQYF
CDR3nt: TGTGCCAGCAGCCAAGATTTCGGGGCCTACGAGCAGTACTTC

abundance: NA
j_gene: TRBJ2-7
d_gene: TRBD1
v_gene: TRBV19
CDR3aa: CASSNRDREQYF
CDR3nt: TGTGCCAGTAGTAACCGGGACAGGGAACAGTACTTC

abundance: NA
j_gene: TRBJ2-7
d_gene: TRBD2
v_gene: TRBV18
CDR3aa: CASSPQVAGVYEQYF
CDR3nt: TGTGCCAGCTCACCACAGGTAGCGGGAGTGTACGAGCAGTACTTC

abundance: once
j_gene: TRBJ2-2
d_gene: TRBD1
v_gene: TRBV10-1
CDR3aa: CATSTPLGQGVDTGELFF
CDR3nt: TGCGCCACCTCAACCCCGTTGGGACAGGGGGTCGACACCGGGGAGCTGTTTTTT

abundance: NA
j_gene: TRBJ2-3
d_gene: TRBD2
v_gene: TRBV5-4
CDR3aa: CASSLGGAGGLADTQYF
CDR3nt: TGTGCCAGCAGTCTAGGGGGGGCGGGAGGTCTCGCAGATACGCAGTATTTT

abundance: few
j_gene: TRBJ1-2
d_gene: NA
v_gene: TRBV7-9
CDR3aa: CASRPSGAYYGYTF
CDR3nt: TGTGCCAGCAGACCTTCAGGGGCCTACTATGGCTACACCTTC

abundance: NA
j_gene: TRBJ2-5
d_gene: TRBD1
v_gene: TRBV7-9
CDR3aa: CASSTPQGQTQYF
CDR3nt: TGTGCCAGCAGCACACCACAGGGGCAGACCCAGTACTTC

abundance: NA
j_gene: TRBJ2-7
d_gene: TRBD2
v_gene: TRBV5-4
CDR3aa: CASSRQRERGDIF
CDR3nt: TGTGCCAGCAGCCGCCAGCGGGAGAGGGGCGATATCTTC

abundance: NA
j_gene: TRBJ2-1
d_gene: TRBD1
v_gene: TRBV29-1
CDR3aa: CSVGTGEGEQFF
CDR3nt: TGCAGCGTGGGGACAGGCGAAGGTGAGCAGTTCTTC

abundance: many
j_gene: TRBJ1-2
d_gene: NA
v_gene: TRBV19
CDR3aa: CASSSIYTANYGYTF
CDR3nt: TGTGCCAGTAGTAGCATTTACACCGCTAACTATGGCTACACCTTC

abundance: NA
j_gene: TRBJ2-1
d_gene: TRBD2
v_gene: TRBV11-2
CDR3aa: CASSQREDAYNEQFF
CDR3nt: TGTGCCAGCAGCCAACGGGAGGACGCATACAATGAGCAGTTCTTC

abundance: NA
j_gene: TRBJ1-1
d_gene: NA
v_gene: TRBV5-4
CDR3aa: CASARGVGTEAFF
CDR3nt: TGTGCCAGCGCTCGGGGAGTGGGCACTGAAGCTTTCTTT

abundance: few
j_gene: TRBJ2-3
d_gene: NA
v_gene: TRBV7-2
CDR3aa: CASSSAYLSTDTQYF
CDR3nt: TGTGCCAGCAGCTCGGCCTATCTAAGCACAGATACGCAGTATTTT

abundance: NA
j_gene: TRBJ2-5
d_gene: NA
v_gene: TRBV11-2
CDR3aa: CASSLAGETQYF
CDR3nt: TGTGCCAGCAGCTTAGCGGGAGAGACCCAGTACTTC

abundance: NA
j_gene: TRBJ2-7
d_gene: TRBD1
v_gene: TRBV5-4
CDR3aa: CASSSGPTGTTPYEQYF
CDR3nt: TGTGCCAGCAGCTCGGGACCGACAGGGACGACCCCCTACGAGCAGTACTTC

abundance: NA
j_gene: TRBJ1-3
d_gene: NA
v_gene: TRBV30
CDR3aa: CASTLSSGNTIYF
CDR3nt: TGTGCCTCGACGTTGAGCTCTGGAAACACCATATATTTT

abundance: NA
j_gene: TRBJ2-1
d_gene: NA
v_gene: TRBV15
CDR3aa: CATSRDPEGQFF
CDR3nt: TGTGCCACCAGCAGGGACCCCGAGGGGCAGTTCTTC

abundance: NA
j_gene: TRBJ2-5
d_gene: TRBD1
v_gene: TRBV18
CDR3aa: CASSPSGQAYQETQYF
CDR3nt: TGTGCCAGCTCACCTTCAGGACAGGCATACCAAGAGACCCAGTACTTC

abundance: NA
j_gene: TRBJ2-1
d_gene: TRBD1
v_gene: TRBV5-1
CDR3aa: CASSPHVGQGNEQFF
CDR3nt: TGCGCCAGCAGCCCTCACGTCGGACAGGGAAATGAGCAGTTCTTC

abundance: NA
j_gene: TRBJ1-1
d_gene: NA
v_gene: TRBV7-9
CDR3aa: CASSFGTGAGEAFF
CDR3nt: TGTGCCAGCAGCTTCGGGACCGGGGCTGGTGAAGCTTTCTTT

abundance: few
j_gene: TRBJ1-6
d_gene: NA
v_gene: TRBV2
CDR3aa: CASSDDTANSPLHF
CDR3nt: TGTGCCAGCAGTGACGACACGGCGAATTCACCCCTCCACTTT

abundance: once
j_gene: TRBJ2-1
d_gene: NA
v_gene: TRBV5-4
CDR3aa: CASSGGASSYNEQFF
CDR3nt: TGTGCCAGCAGCGGGGGAGCAAGCTCCTACAATGAGCAGTTCTTC

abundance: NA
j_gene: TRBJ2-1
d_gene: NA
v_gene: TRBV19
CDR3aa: CASSSGEGVNEQFF
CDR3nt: TGTGCCAGTAGTAGCGGGGAAGGTGTCAATGAGCAGTTCTTC

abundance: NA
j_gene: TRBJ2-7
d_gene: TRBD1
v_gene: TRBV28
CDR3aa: CASSLRRTGDSEQYF
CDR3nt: TGTGCCAGCAGCCTACGGCGCACAGGGGACAGCGAGCAGTACTTC

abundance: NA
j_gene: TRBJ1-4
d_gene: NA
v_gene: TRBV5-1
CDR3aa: CASSLDEKLFF
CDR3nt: TGCGCCAGCAGCTTAGATGAAAAACTGTTTTTT

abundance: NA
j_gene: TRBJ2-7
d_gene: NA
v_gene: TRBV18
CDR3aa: CASSPYEATTYEQYF
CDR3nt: TGTGCCAGCTCACCATACGAGGCCACAACCTACGAGCAGTACTTC

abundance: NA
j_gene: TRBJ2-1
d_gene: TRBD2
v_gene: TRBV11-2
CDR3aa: CASSFAGGAYNEQFF
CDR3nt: TGTGCCAGCAGCTTTGCGGGGGGGGCCTACAATGAGCAGTTCTTC

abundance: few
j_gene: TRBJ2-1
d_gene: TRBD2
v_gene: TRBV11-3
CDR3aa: CASSVAGGYNEQFF
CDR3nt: TGTGCCAGCAGCGTAGCGGGAGGGTACAATGAGCAGTTCTTC

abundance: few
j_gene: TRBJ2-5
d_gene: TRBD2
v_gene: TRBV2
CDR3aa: CASTRLAGGAETQYF
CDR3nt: TGTGCCAGCACCAGACTAGCGGGAGGGGCAGAGACCCAGTACTTC

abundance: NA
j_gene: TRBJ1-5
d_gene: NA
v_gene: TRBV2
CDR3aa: CASSVFGQLYSNQPQHF
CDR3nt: TGTGCCAGCAGTGTCTTTGGACAACTTTATAGCAATCAGCCCCAGCATTTT

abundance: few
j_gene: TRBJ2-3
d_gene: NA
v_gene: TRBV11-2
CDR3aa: CASSLAPGRGTDTQYF
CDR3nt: TGTGCCAGCAGCTTAGCCCCGGGCAGGGGAACAGATACGCAGTATTTT

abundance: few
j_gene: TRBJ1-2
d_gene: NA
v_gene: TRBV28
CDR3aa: CASSRRDYGYTF
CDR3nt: TGTGCCAGCAGTCGCCGCGACTATGGCTACACCTTC

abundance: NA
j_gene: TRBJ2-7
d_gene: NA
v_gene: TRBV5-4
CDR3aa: CASSPDQTRSSYEQYF
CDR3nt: TGTGCCAGCAGCCCCGATCAGACTAGAAGTTCCTACGAGCAGTACTTC

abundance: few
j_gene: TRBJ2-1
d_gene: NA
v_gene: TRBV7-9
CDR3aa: CASSLDTSPSEQFF
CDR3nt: TGTGCCAGCAGCCTTGATACTAGCCCCAGTGAGCAGTTCTTC